In this sample, the clone carrying this T cell receptor (beta chain) turned up many times. The trim removed 7 bases at V and 0 bases at J, leaving 5 bases unmatched. CDR1 is SQVTM and CDR2 is ANQGSEA in the germline V gene. The CDR3 loop spans 13 amino acids. This record belongs to a study of T cell changes during pregnancy in multiple sclerosis. Only in-frame clones appear in the TCRdb table, and some are missing; sequencing was by immunoSEQ multiplex PCR. The data contain about 86,000 clones, around 93% of them singletons. The V and J genes are TRBV29-1 and TRBJ1-1; 7 bases map to TRBD1. Sample: peripheral blood, taken in the first trimester of pregnancy. The clonotype comes from a female donor in good health, enrolled as a control in a pregnancy study. Here the CDR3 reads CSGWGQMNTEAFF. Written as DNA, the CDR3 is TGCAGCGGATGGGGACAGATGAACACTGAAGCTTTCTTT. Looking up the rest from reference TRBV29-1 and TRBJ1-1 gives the full variable domain: SAVISQKPSRDICQRGTSLTIQCQVDSQVTMMFWYRQQPGQSLTLIATANQGSEATYESGFVIDKFPISRPNLTFSTLTVSNMSPEDSSIYLCSGWGQMNTEAFFGQGTRLTVV.